This T cell receptor (beta chain) derives from a study of identical twins. Notes on the study in general: In cord blood, abundant beta clonotypes had fewer insertions; memory showed no trend.

Each CDR3 protein gets one entry after TCRdb re-called the 5' RACE reads with MiXCR. Of over 500,000 distinct CDR3 sequences listed, around 20% are singletons. J gave up 5 bases and V 6 bases, and 5 bases lay outside the gene matches. This CDR3 comprises 13 residues. This clonotype was seen ten or more times. Its antigen remains unknown. Separately, the same data were catalogued under a study of T cells expressing NK-cell markers. That source adds: The leading position in the CD3+CD56-NKG2C+ fraction of four donors also went to these clonotypes.

The TCR was taken from a young woman in good health. Sample: CD4+ T cells sorted from blood. The chain recombines TRBV12-3 or TRBV12-4 with TRBJ2-5, with TRBD1 matching 8 bases. CDR3 nucleotide sequence: TGTGCCAGCAGCCAGGGGGCAGGGGAGACCCAGTACTTC. It yields the protein CASSQGAGETQYF.